The sequence of this TCR beta chain was determined in a study of blood T cell repertoires in COVID-19. Across the whole study: Spain, Italy and the United States supplied samples that represented acute and convalescent COVID-19.

Original processing methods: The authors estimated nucleated cell counts from reference gene primer amplification. Assay: immunoSEQ multiplex PCR; the TCRdb copy retains only in-frame clones and omits some. The DNA was the basis for D and trimming; V, J and clone size are from that table. This sample carries fewer than 75,000 clones, 80% to 85% of them seen once, and the ten largest clones take more than 40%. This CDR3 spans 14 amino acids. Trimming stripped 1 base from V and 4 bases from J, with 10 bases between. CDR1 SGHVS and CDR2 FQNEAQ come from the germline V gene. The specimen was peripheral blood. The clonotype originates from a human donor in a cohort sampled during active COVID-19. This chain joins TRBV7-8 and TRBJ1-2, with D perhaps matching TRBD1 (6 bases). CDR3 sequence: CASSLDRVGYGYTF. CDR3 in DNA: TGTGCCAGCAGCTTAGACAGGGTAGGCTATGGCTACACCTTC.